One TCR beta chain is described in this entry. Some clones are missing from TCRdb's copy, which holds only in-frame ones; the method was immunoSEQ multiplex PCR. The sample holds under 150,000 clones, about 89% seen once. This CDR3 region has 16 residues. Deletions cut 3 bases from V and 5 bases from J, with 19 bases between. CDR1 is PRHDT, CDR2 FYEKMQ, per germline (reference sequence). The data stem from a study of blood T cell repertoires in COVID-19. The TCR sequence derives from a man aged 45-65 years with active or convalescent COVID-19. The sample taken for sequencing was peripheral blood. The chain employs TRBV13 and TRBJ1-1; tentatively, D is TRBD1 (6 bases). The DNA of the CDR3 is TGTGCCAGCAGCTTTCGTCAGGGGCCCAAACGGACTGAAGCTTTCTTT. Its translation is CASSFRQGPKRTEAFF.